This T cell receptor (beta chain) was observed in a study of CD8+ T cells in alopecia areata. In the study overall: Severity among treated patients was scored by the percentage of scalp area affected.

The sample's treatment: oral pan-JAK inhibitor, 5-10 mg twice daily. Following RNA extraction, reverse transcription yielded cDNA that acted as the sequencing template. Sequenced by immunoSEQ multiplex PCR; TCRdb stores in-frame clones only, minus some. The sample lists 150,000 to 200,000 clones, more than 55% seen once, with less than 3.5% in the top ten. Study-wide results and limits: Whether baseline CD8+ expansion is linked to response remains uncertain, given a single nonresponder. An increase in clonality over normal scalp was evident in lesional scalp, especially alopecia totalis/universalis.

In regard to this clone: Its antigen is unknown.

This sequence originates from a human donor with alopecia areata. The material sequenced was CD4+ T cells sorted from blood, taken at week 4, from a patient treated with tofacitinib.

This chain's CDR3 is CASSASSGDFSNQPQHF. The CDR3 coding sequence is TGTGCCAGCAGCGCGTCGTCAGGGGACTTTAGCAATCAGCCCCAGCATTTT. This chain links TRBV5-4 with TRBJ1-5; D is perhaps TRBD1 (6 bases). V lost 4 bases and J lost 0, with 17 bases in between. Per germline, CDR1 SGHNT and CDR2 YYREEE (reference sequence). The CDR3 totals 17 residues.